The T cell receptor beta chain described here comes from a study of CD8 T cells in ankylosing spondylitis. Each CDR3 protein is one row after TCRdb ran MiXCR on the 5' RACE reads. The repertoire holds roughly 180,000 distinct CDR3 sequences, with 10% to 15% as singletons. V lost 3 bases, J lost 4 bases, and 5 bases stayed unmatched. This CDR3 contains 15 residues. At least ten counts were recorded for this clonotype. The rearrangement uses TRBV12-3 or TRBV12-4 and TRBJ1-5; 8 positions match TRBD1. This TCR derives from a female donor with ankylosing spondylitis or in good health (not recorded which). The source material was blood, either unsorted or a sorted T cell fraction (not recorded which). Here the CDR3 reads CASSFQDRANQPQHF. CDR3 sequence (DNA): TGTGCCAGCAGTTTTCAGGACAGGGCAAATCAGCCCCAGCATTTT.